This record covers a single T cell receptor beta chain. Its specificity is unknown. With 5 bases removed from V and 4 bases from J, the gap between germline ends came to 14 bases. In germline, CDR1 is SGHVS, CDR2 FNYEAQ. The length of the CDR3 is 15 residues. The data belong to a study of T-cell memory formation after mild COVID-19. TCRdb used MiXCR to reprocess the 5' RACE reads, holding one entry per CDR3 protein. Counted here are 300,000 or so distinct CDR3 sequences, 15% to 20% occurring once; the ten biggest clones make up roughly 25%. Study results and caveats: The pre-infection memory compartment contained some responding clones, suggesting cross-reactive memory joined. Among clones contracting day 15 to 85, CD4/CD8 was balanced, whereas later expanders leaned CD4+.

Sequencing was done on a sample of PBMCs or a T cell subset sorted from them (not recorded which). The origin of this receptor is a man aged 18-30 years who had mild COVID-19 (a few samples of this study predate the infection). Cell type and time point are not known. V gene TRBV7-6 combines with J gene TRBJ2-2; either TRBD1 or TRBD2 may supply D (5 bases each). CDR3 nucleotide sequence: TGTGCCAGCAGCGTCGAGTCGGGGCCCACCGGGGAGCTGTTTTTT. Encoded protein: CASSVESGPTGELFF.